Shown below are 30 T cell receptor beta chains from a single sample sequenced in a study of cytomegalovirus exposure and HLA in healthy donors. PCR primers comprised 60 Vbeta and 13 Jbeta primers. Assay: immunoSEQ multiplex PCR; the TCRdb copy retains only in-frame clones and omits some. Of under 150,000 clones listed, roughly 72% are singletons. The sample was PBMCs. These receptors all stem from a woman aged 45-65 years in good health and CMV-seronegative.

A note on this clone: Other DNA sequences in the same sample also yield this CDR3. The chain uses TRBV6-5 and TRBJ2-7, with a weak D call TRBD1 (5 bases). The CDR3 totals 13 residues. Germline V CDR1 and CDR2: MNHEY, SVGAGI. CDR3 nucleotides: TGCGCCAGCAGAGACAGAAACCTCTACGAGCAGTACGTC. The encoded protein is CASRDRNLYEQYV.

The CDR3 is CASSVGSDEQFF. CDR3 nucleotides: TGTGCCAGCAGCGTGGGCAGTGATGAGCAGTTCTTC. V usage is TRBV9 and J usage is TRBJ2-1, with D hard to call. The germline V gene has CDR1 SGDLS and CDR2 YYNGEE. The CDR3 runs to 12 residues. Trimming stripped 2 bases from V and 8 bases from J, with 8 bases between.

This clone was observed a few times. This chain joins TRBV7-2 and TRBJ1-5; 10 positions match TRBD1. V gave up 5 bases and J gave up 9 bases; unmatched junction bases: 10. CDR1 is SGHTA and CDR2 is FQGNSA in the germline V gene. CDR3 length: 15 amino acids. The CDR3 sequence is CASSPRMTGGTPQHF. CDR3 sequence (DNA): TGTGCCAGCAGCCCAAGGATGACAGGGGGCACGCCCCAGCATTTT.

This clone was recorded once. V usage is TRBV19 and J usage is TRBJ1-2; possibly TRBD1 for D (6 bases). V was trimmed by 7 bases and J by 4 bases, leaving 19 bases between them. This CDR3 contains 15 residues. Germline values: CDR1 LNHDA, CDR2 SQIVND (reference sequence). The CDR3 is CASTPPQGGSYGYTF. As DNA, the CDR3 is TGTGCCAGTACCCCCCCACAGGGCGGTAGCTATGGCTACACCTTC.

The V call is TRBV18, the J call TRBJ2-7; TRBD1 aligns across 10 bases. The CDR3 runs to 14 residues. The V segment lost 4 bases and the J segment 6 bases; nucleotides outside the gene matches: 6. Germline CDR1 is KGHSH and CDR2 is LQKENI. The CDR3 protein is CASSRGQGVGEQYF. CDR3 nucleotides: TGTGCCAGCTCACGCGGACAGGGGGTGGGCGAGCAGTACTTC.

V usage is TRBV28 and J usage is TRBJ2-3; 9 nucleotides line up with TRBD2. Germline CDR1 is MDHEN and CDR2 is SYDVKM. The CDR3 is made up of 18 amino acids. V shed 2 bases, J shed 0 bases, and the junction held 9 bases outside the gene matches. The CDR3: CASSLTASGTPSTDTQYF. The CDR3, as DNA: TGTGCCAGCAGTTTAACGGCTAGCGGGACCCCTAGCACAGATACGCAGTATTTT.

This chain uses TRBV5-1 with TRBJ1-1; TRBD1 is a possible D gene (5 bases). CDR1 and CDR2 from the germline V gene are SGHRS and YFSETQ. The CDR3 is 17 amino acids. Trimming took 1 base from V and 1 from J, leaving 17 bases between them. This CDR3 reads CASSLNPARGGNTEAFF. DNA for the CDR3: TGCGCCAGCAGCTTGAACCCTGCACGGGGGGGGAACACTGAAGCTTTCTTT.

The V gene is TRBV10-3, the J gene TRBJ2-3; D is possibly TRBD2 (5 bases). V lost 3 bases and J lost 1, with 11 bases in between. Germline assignment: CDR1 ENHRY and CDR2 SYGVKD. The CDR3 is made up of 15 amino acids. The CDR3 spells CAISEAISGTDTQYF. As DNA, the CDR3 is TGTGCCATCAGTGAAGCGATTAGCGGCACAGATACGCAGTATTTT.

In this sample, this clone turned up a few times. V gene TRBV28 combines with J gene TRBJ2-7, with 12 bases identical to TRBD2. Germline CDR1 MDHEN, CDR2 SYDVKM. The CDR3 is 19 amino acids. Trimming cost V 2 bases and J 5 bases; bases outside gene matches: 16. For the CDR3, the DNA is TGTGCCAGCAGTTTAGTTTGGGCTAGCGGGAGGGCCCGTGGGAACGAGCAGTACTTC. Amino acid sequence: CASSLVWASGRARGNEQYF. Drawing the rest from reference TRBV28 and TRBJ2-7, the complete variable domain is DVKVTQSSRYLVKRTGEKVFLECVQDMDHENMFWYRQDPGLGLRLIYFSYDVKMKEKGDIPEGYSVSREKKERFSLILESASTNQTSMYLCASSLVWASGRARGNEQYFGPGTRLTVT.

The chain couples TRBV29-1 to TRBJ1-1; 7 positions agree with TRBD1. The CDR3 totals 16 residues. Germline values: CDR1 SQVTM, CDR2 ANQGSEA. J lost 1 base, V lost 3 bases, and 11 bases had no gene match. CDR3 residues: CSVDGYPGQTNTEAFF. As DNA, the CDR3 is TGCAGCGTTGATGGGTACCCGGGACAGACGAACACTGAAGCTTTCTTT.

The CDR3 region is CASSPPGPGANVLTF. CDR3 nucleotide sequence: TGTGCCAGCAGTCCGCCAGGGCCAGGGGCCAACGTCCTGACTTTC. This rearrangement joins TRBV28 to TRBJ2-6; perhaps TRBD1 as D (5 bases). The CDR3 sequence is 15 residues long. Germline values: CDR1 MDHEN, CDR2 SYDVKM. Deletions cut 5 bases from V and 4 bases from J, with 12 bases between.

This chain links TRBV2 with TRBJ2-6, with D possibly matching TRBD2 (5 bases). Per germline, CDR1 SNHLY and CDR2 FYNNEI. V shed 4 bases and J shed 0 bases, with 10 bases lying between them. CDR3 length: 16 residues. The CDR3 region is CASSGRGPSGANVLTF. The DNA for the CDR3 is TGTGCCAGCAGTGGTAGAGGGCCCTCTGGGGCCAACGTCCTGACTTTC.

The CDR3 reads CASSPRGASGSNEQFF. The CDR3 DNA is TGTGCCAGCAGCCCGCGGGGGGCTAGCGGGAGTAATGAGCAGTTCTTC. The V gene is TRBV11-3, the J gene TRBJ2-1, with 10 bases that match TRBD2. Losses at the gene ends were 5 bases for V and 7 bases for J; bases not matched to a gene: 11. Germline CDR1 and CDR2: SGHNT and YENEEA. The CDR3 spans 16 residues.

J is TRBJ1-5 and V is TRBV6-5; 7 nucleotides align to TRBD1. The CDR3 extends over 14 amino acids. Per the germline V gene, CDR1 is MNHEY and CDR2 is SVGAGI. The V gene end was trimmed by 6 bases and the J gene end by 2 bases; junction bases not matched to a gene: 4. CDR3 DNA: TGTGCCAGCAGGACAGGGTATGGCAATCAGCCCCAGCATTTT. It specifies CASRTGYGNQPQHF.

The chain links TRBV19 to TRBJ2-2; 7 bases align to TRBD2. The CDR3 contains 15 residues. Germline CDR1 is LNHDA and CDR2 is SQIVND (reference sequence). Trimming cost V 3 bases and J 1 base; bases outside gene matches: 2. CDR3 region: CASSIPSGNTGELFF. For the CDR3, the DNA is TGTGCCAGTAGTATCCCTAGCGGGAACACCGGGGAGCTGTTTTTT.

The chain couples TRBV19 to TRBJ1-1; no definite D call. The CDR3 runs 14 residues. Germline lookup yields CDR1 LNHDA and CDR2 SQIVND (reference sequence). V lost 6 bases and J 1 base, leaving 12 bases between the germline ends. The CDR3 spells CASRPITRNTEAFF. The CDR3 DNA is TGTGCCAGTAGACCCATAACACGGAACACTGAAGCTTTCTTT. Variable domain in full (rest from reference TRBV19 and TRBJ1-1): DGGITQSPKYLFRKEGQNVTLSCEQNLNHDAMYWYRQDPGQGLRLIYYSQIVNDFQKGDIAEGYSVSREKKESFPLTVTSAQKNPTAFYLCASRPITRNTEAFFGQGTRLTVV.

The chain employs TRBV4-1 and TRBJ2-2, with D possibly matching TRBD1 (5 bases). V was pared by 1 base and J by 5 bases, with 14 bases between. Germline V CDR1 and CDR2: MGHRA, YSYEKL. This CDR3 has 16 residues. CDR3 region: CASSQVPGQRTGELFF. In DNA, the CDR3 is TGCGCCAGCAGCCAAGTTCCAGGGCAGAGGACCGGGGAGCTGTTTTTT.

This chain joins TRBV6-4 and TRBJ2-1, with 13 bases fitting TRBD2. The V and J ends lost 9 bases and 5 bases, in that order; junction bases with no gene match: 19. CDR1 and CDR2 (germline): MRHNA, SNTAGT. The CDR3 runs 19 residues. CDR3: CARKGLAGVFPHRHNEQFF. The DNA of the CDR3 is TGTGCCAGAAAAGGACTAGCGGGAGTTTTCCCCCACCGGCACAATGAGCAGTTCTTC.

The rearrangement joins TRBV29-1 to TRBJ2-1; 11 bases are a match to TRBD2. V was clipped by 5 bases and J by 7 bases; unmatched bases: 7. The V gene's germline CDR1 is SQVTM and CDR2 ANQGSEA. This CDR3 contains 14 residues. The CDR3 protein is CSVKVSGRGNEQFF. CDR3 in DNA: TGCAGCGTTAAGGTTAGCGGGAGGGGAAATGAGCAGTTCTTC.

The chain uses TRBV10-3 and TRBJ1-1; a weak D match, TRBD1 (5 bases). Germline lookup yields CDR1 ENHRY and CDR2 SYGVKD. Trimming took off 9 bases at V and 1 base at J, with 12 bases between the two ends. The CDR3 runs to 13 residues. CDR3 sequence reads: CAMQGRENTEAFF. CDR3 DNA: TGTGCCATGCAGGGCAGGGAGAACACTGAAGCTTTCTTT.

V usage is TRBV4-1 and J usage is TRBJ1-2; D may be TRBD1 (5 bases). The ends were cut back, 0 bases at V and 6 bases at J, with 8 bases in the middle. The V gene's germline CDR1 is MGHRA and CDR2 YSYEKL. This CDR3 has 13 residues. The CDR3 DNA follows: TGCGCCAGCAGCCAAGAGGGCAGGGATGGCTACACCTTC. Translated, it gives CASSQEGRDGYTF.

The chain couples TRBV7-9 to TRBJ1-4; no clear D. This CDR3 is built from 17 residues. Deletions cut 4 bases from V and 7 bases from J, with 22 bases between. The germline V gene has CDR1 SEHNR and CDR2 FQNEAQ (reference sequence). For the CDR3, the DNA is TGTGCCAGCAGCTCCCAGACTGTCGTGGGTTTGAGTGAAAAACTGTTTTTT. It yields the protein CASSSQTVVGLSEKLFF.

The chain couples TRBV11-3 to TRBJ1-1, with unresolved D. V was pared by 1 base and J by 1 base, with 7 bases between. Germline V gene data show CDR1 as SGHNT and CDR2 as YENEEA. CDR3 length: 14 amino acids. CDR3 DNA sequence: TGTGCCAGCAGCTTAGGCACTAGGAACACTGAAGCTTTCTTT. This codes for CASSLGTRNTEAFF. Complete variable domain (other parts from reference TRBV11-3 and TRBJ1-1): EAGVVQSPRYKIIEKKQPVAFWCNPISGHNTLYWYLQNLGQGPELLIRYENEEAVDDSQLPKDRFSAERLKGVDSTLKIQPAELGDSAVYLCASSLGTRNTEAFFGQGTRLTVV.

The chain joins TRBV27 to TRBJ1-6; 8 nucleotides match TRBD1. There are 15 residues in the CDR3. CDR1 and CDR2 from the germline V gene are MNHEY and SMNVEV (reference sequence). V was pared by 6 bases and J by 7 bases, with 8 bases of the junction left unmatched. The CDR3 sequence is CASRIQGGTNSPLHF. The CDR3 DNA follows: TGTGCCAGCAGGATACAGGGGGGCACCAATTCACCCCTCCACTTT.

The J gene is TRBJ1-5, the V gene TRBV6-4; D perhaps matches TRBD1 (5 bases). Germline assignment: CDR1 MRHNA and CDR2 SNTAGT. V dropped 6 bases and J dropped 5 bases, with 11 bases sitting between them. The CDR3 totals 13 residues. CDR3 nucleotides: TGTGCCAGCAGCAGGGAGGCGGATCAGCCCCAGCATTTT. Translated: CASSREADQPQHF.

Concerning this clone itself: Germline and junction disagree at one end, which may indicate a read error. The chain carries TRBV19 and TRBJ1-5; D is possibly TRBD1 (6 bases). The CDR3 loop spans 16 amino acids. In germline, CDR1 is LNHDA, CDR2 SQIVND (reference sequence). In nucleotides, the CDR3 is TGTGCCAGTAGTATCGAGAGGGGGGGCCCCAATCAGCCCCGGCATTTT. It yields the protein CASSIERGGPNQPRHF.

The J gene is TRBJ2-7, the V gene TRBV13, with 8 nucleotides matching TRBD2. The CDR3 consists of 14 residues. Trimming took 5 bases from V and 6 from J; bases not matched to a gene: 9. Germline assignment: CDR1 PRHDT and CDR2 FYEKMQ (reference sequence). CDR3 nucleotide sequence: TGTGCCAGCAGCGCGGGGGGACGGTTGTCCGAGCAGTACTTC. This codes for CASSAGGRLSEQYF.

The V gene is TRBV2, the J gene TRBJ1-1; 8 nucleotides match TRBD1. With 3 bases clipped from V and 1 base from J, the junction kept 4 bases outside the gene matches. Germline assignment: CDR1 SNHLY and CDR2 FYNNEI. The CDR3 loop spans 15 amino acids. The CDR3 DNA is TGTGCCAGCAGTGATGTAGACAGGGGGAACACTGAAGCTTTCTTT. Its translation is CASSDVDRGNTEAFF.

The rearrangement joins TRBV27 to TRBJ1-4; 8 bases are shared with TRBD1. The J segment lost 6 bases and the V segment lost 2 bases, leaving 5 bases of the junction unmatched. The germline gives CDR1 MNHEY, CDR2 SMNVEV (reference sequence). There are 15 residues in the CDR3. As DNA, the CDR3 is TGTGCCAGCAGTTTAGAAACAGGGGGGGATGAAAAACTGTTTTTT. It translates to CASSLETGGDEKLFF.

V gene TRBV30 combines with J gene TRBJ1-4; TRBD1 aligns across 7 bases. CDR1 and CDR2 (germline): GTSNPN, SVGIG (reference sequence). Unmatched junction bases numbered 7, after V lost 2 bases and J lost 4 bases. The CDR3 contains 15 residues. The CDR3 DNA sequence: TGTGCCTGGAGTCCCAAGGGGACAGTTAATGAAAAACTGTTTTTT. This encodes CAWSPKGTVNEKLFF.